The clone carrying this T cell receptor beta chain showed up just once. These data come from a study of shared clonotypes between healthy human individuals. TCRdb keeps only in-frame clones here, not all; method: immunoSEQ multiplex PCR. The repertoire holds under 2,500,000 clones, with 90% to 97% as singletons. CDR3 length: 15 residues. CDR1 and CDR2 from the germline V gene are SGHRS and YFSETQ. V shed 5 bases, J shed 4 bases, and the junction held 11 bases outside the gene matches. This clonotype was obtained from a man aged 18 to 29 in good health. The sample was naive CD4+ T cells sorted from blood. Subset in this sample: CD45RA+ positively selected. The genes are TRBV5-1 and TRBJ2-7; 8 nucleotides line up with TRBD1. CDR3 nucleotides: TGCGCCAGCAGTCCCCTAAGGCAGGGGGCTTACGAGCAGTACTTC. Protein product: CASSPLRQGAYEQYF. The full variable domain, rest sourced from reference TRBV5-1 and TRBJ2-7, is KAGVTQTPRYLIKTRGQQVTLSCSPISGHRSVSWYQQTPGQGLQFLFEYFSETQRNKGNFPGRFSGRQFSNSRSEMNVSTLELGDSALYLCASSPLRQGAYEQYFGPGTRLTVT.